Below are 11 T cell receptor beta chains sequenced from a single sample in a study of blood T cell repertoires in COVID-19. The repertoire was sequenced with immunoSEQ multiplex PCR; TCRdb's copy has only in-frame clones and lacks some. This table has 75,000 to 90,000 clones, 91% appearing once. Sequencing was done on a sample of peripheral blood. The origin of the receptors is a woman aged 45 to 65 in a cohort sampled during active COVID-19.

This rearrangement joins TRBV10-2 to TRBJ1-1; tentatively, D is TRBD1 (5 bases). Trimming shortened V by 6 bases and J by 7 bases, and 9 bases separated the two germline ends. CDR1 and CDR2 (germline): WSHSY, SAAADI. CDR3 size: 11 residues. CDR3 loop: CASSITGEAFF. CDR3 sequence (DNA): TGCGCCAGCAGCATAACAGGTGAAGCTTTCTTT.

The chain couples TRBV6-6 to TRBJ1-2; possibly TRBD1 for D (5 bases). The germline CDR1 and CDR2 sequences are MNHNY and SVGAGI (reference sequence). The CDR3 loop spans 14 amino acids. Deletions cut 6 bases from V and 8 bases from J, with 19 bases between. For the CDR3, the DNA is TGTGCCAGCAGCCCCACCCCCAGGGATCACGGCTACACCTTC. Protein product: CASSPTPRDHGYTF.

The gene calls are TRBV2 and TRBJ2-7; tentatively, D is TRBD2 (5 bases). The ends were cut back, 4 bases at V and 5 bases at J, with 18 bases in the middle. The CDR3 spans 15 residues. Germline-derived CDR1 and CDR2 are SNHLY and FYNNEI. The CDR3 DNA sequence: TGTGCCAGCAGTGGGCCCCTGGCGGAGCGGAACGAGCAGTACTTC. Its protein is CASSGPLAERNEQYF.

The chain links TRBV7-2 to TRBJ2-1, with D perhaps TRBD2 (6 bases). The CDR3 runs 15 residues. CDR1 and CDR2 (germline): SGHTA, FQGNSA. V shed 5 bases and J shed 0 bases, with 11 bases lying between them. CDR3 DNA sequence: TGTGCCAGCAGCCGGGACTTCAGCTCCTACAATGAGCAGTTCTTC. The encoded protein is CASSRDFSSYNEQFF.

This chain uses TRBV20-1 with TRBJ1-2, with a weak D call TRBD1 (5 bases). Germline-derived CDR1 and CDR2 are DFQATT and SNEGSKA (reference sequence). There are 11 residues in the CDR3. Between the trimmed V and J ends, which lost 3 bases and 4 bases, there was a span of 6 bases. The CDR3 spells CSARGGYGYTF. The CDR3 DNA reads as TGCAGTGCTAGGGGGGGCTATGGCTACACCTTC.

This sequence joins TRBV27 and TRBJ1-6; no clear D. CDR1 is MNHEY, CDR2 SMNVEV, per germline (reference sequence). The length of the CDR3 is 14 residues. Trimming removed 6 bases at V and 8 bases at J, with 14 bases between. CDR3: CASRAERIYSPLHF. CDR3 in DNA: TGTGCCAGCAGGGCAGAGCGTATATATTCACCCCTCCACTTT.

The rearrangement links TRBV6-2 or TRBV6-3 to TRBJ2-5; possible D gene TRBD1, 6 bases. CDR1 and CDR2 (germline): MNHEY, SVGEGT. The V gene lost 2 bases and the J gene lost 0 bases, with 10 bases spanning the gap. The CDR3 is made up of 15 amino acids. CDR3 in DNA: TGTGCCAGCAGTTACGGGGACAACGACCAAGAGACCCAGTACTTC. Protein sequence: CASSYGDNDQETQYF.

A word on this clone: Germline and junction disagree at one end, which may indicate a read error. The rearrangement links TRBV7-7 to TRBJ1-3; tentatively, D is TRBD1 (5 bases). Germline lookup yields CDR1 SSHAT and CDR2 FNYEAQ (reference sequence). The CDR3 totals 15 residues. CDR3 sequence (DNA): TGTGCTAGCAGCTTAGCGCTCGGACAAGGGAACACCATATATTTT. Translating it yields CASSLALGQGNTIYF. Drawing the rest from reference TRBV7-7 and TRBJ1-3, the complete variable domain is GAGVSQSPRYKVTKRGQDVTLRCDPISSHATLYWYQQALGQGPEFLTYFNYEAQPDKSGLPSDRFSAERPEGSISTLTIQRTEQRDSAMYRCASSLALGQGNTIYFGEGSWLTVV.

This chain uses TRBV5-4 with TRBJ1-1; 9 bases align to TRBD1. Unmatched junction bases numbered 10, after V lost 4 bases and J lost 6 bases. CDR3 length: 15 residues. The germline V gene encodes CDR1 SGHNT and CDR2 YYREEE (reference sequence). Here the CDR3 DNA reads TGTGCCAGCAGCAGGTCTACAGGGGGCTTGGCTGAAGCTTTCTTT. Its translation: CASSRSTGGLAEAFF.

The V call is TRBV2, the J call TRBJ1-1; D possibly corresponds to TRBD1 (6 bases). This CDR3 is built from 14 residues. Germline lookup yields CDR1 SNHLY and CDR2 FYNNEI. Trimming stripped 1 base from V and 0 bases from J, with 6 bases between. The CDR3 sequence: CASSEGTVNTEAFF. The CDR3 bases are TGTGCCAGCAGTGAAGGGACAGTGAACACTGAAGCTTTCTTT.

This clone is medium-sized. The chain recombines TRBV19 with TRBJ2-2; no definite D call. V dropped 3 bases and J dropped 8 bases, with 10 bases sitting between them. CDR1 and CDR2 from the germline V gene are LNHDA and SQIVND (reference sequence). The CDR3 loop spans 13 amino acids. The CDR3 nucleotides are TGTGCCAGTAGTATGTCTACGTTGGGGGAGCTGTTTTTT. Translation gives CASSMSTLGELFF.